This entry features one T cell receptor (beta chain) sequence. Its antigen remains undetermined. One base away there is no much larger clone; base qualities are not given. To prepare the library, the immunoSEQ multiplex PCR assay was applied. The hsTCRB Kit was used according to the manufacturer's protocol to amplify rearranged TCR beta chain sequences. Sequencing of TCRB libraries was carried out on an Illumina MiSeq. Processing in the source paper ran as follows. Demultiplexing, trimming and gene mapping were performed with the kit vendor's proprietary platform. Imported from immuneACCESS, the table was reduced by TCRdb to in-frame sequences with V and J called. These copies leave out some clones; in studies compared against another copy, an unresolved V gene accounts for under half, and the cause of the remainder is not known. The V and J calls and clone size come from that table; D and trimming were worked out from the DNA. The table for this sample lists 30,000 to 35,000 clones; 55% to 60% of them were counted only once. The ten largest clones capture about 11% of the sample.

This entry belongs to a study of a mutant IDH1 vaccine in newly diagnosed glioma (dated by TCRdb to 2020 to 2022). About the study as a whole: Across visits V03 through V10, patients got a total of eight vaccinations, given in weeks 1, 3, 5, 7, 11, 15, 19 and 23. Vaccination started 4-6 weeks after radiotherapy alone, or was given together with temozolomide cycles in the groups whose treatment included chemotherapy. Of the approximately 32 treated patients, approximately 62% were male and approximately 40% were female, and the mean age was approximately 39 years. Before enrollment, patients had received standard therapy of radiotherapy alone, temozolomide alone, or radiochemotherapy with temozolomide; most received the combination. Peripheral blood samples were drawn at six visits, namely V03 (baseline), V05, V07, V10, V12 and V13. Longitudinal TCRB deep sequencing was done for fewer than 30 treated patients, wherever samples were available for exploratory analyses. Overall study results and their limits: Pseudoprogression seemed to be unrelated to changes in the top peripheral T cell clonotypes found by TCRB sequencing. According to the authors, sample limitations meant that analyses of patient blood samples could not be reproduced. Across multiple MHC alleles, vaccine-induced immune responses were seen in nearly 95% of patients. PBMC samples for TCRB deep sequencing were selected based on availability.

The sample's time point label, decoded: week 5, during vaccination. Each vaccine dose, consisting of 300 ug of a 20-mer mutant IDH1 peptide in Montanide, was administered subcutaneously with topical imiquimod. Donors had newly diagnosed WHO grade 3 or 4 IDH1-mutant astrocytomas with loss of nuclear ATRX. The samples were drawn from NOA16, a multicentre, single-arm, open-label phase I trial in Germany that tested a mutant IDH1 peptide vaccine in humans for the first time. Genomic DNA for TCRB sequencing was extracted from EDTA blood using the DNeasy Blood and Tissue Kit. The germline V gene (reference sequence) gives CDR1 as LNHDA and CDR2 as SQIVND. Trimming takes 7 bases off V and 5 bases off J; junction bases not matched to a gene: 5. Reading from cysteine to phenylalanine, the CDR3 counts 13 amino acids. Only the CDR3 part of the read is kept: 39 bases, read in frame from the first base.

This sequence was found in a woman aged 18-29 years with glioma. This specimen was PBMCs, taken from a glioma patient whose treatment included an IDH1 peptide vaccine. The rearrangement joined TRBV19 to TRBJ1-5; 7 bases in the junction line up with TRBD1. The CDR3 protein: CASTDRADQPQHF. The DNA sequence is as follows: TGTGCCAGTACAGACAGGGCGGATCAGCCCCAGCATTTT.